Listed below are T cell receptor beta chains from one sample, sequenced in a study of T cell responses to AZD1222 COVID-19 vaccine. TCRdb's table, derived via immunoSEQ multiplex PCR, lists solely in-frame clones and lacks some. The table records 150,000 to 180,000 clones, around 90% of them present only once. Sequenced material: peripheral blood, taken on day 0 of AZD1222 vaccination. The receptors come from an adult in good health. CDR3s include the opening cysteine and the closing phenylalanine or tryptophan. D genes are given only for firm matches.

CDR3 DNA | CDR3 protein | J gene | V gene | CDR3 length | D gene
TGTGCCACCAGCGAGATCACCAGGGAGAACACCGGGGAGCTGTTTTTT | CATSEITRENTGELFF | TRBJ2-2 | TRBV24-1 | 16 | -
TGTGCCAGCAGCTTAGCGGGGTTCGGGGGCCTCGGACAGCCCCAGCATTTT | CASSLAGFGGLGQPQHF | TRBJ1-5 | TRBV7-2 | 17 | -
TGTGCCAGCAGCTTAAGTCGTCTGACCGGGGAGCTGTTTTTT | CASSLSRLTGELFF | TRBJ2-2 | TRBV11-2 | 14 | -
TGTGCCAGTAGTCTGGCAGGAAATCGCAATCAGCCCCAGCATTTT | CASSLAGNRNQPQHF | TRBJ1-5 | TRBV19 | 15 | -
TGTGCCAGCAGCACCCGGGACAGAACTAACTATGGCTACACCTTC | CASSTRDRTNYGYTF | TRBJ1-2 | TRBV5-4 | 15 | TRBD1
TGTGCCAGCAGCCAAGGGGGTAGGGCGAATGAAAAACTGTTTTTT | CASSQGGRANEKLFF | TRBJ1-4 | TRBV4-2 | 15 | -
TGTGCCAGCAGGGGACAGGGGGCTACTCAGCCCCAGCATTTT | CASRGQGATQPQHF | TRBJ1-5 | TRBV6-5 | 14 | TRBD1
TGTGCCAGCAGCCAAGATCGTATCCAGTCGACGTACAATGAGCAGTTCTTC | CASSQDRIQSTYNEQFF | TRBJ2-1 | TRBV4-2 | 17 | -
TGTGCCAGCACGGGGTACGGTCAGCCCCAGCATTTT | CASTGYGQPQHF | TRBJ1-5 | TRBV6-5 | 12 | -
TGCAGCGTTCGATCCCAGGGGGCGATCGGTGAAAAACTGTTTTTT | CSVRSQGAIGEKLFF | TRBJ1-4 | TRBV29-1 | 15 | TRBD1
TGTGCCAGCAGCCAAGGGATTGAAGCTTTCTTT | CASSQGIEAFF | TRBJ1-1 | TRBV3-1/TRBV3-2 | 11 | -
TGTGCCAGCAGCTTGGTTGAGACCCAGTACTTC | CASSLVETQYF | TRBJ2-5 | TRBV5-8 | 11 | -
TGTGCCACCAGCAGCCCCAGGGGAGTCGGCTATGGCTACACCTTC | CATSSPRGVGYGYTF | TRBJ1-2 | TRBV15 | 15 | -
TGTGCCAGTAGTCCCACACCCATAGGGGCTTTTGGCTACACCTTC | CASSPTPIGAFGYTF | TRBJ1-2 | TRBV19 | 15 | -
TGCAGCGTCGCAGGGACAGGGGCAACAGATACGCAGTATTTT | CSVAGTGATDTQYF | TRBJ2-3 | TRBV29-1 | 14 | TRBD1
TGTGCCAGCAGTCCCAGGACGGACTATGGCTACACCTTC | CASSPRTDYGYTF | TRBJ1-2 | TRBV28 | 13 | -
TGTGCCAGCAGTCGACTAGAGGCCGAGCAGTACTTC | CASSRLEAEQYF | TRBJ2-7 | TRBV7-8 | 12 | -